Below are 30 T cell receptor beta chains sequenced from a single sample in a study of long-term antiretroviral therapy in people with HIV. With survey level as its setting, the immunoSEQ assay was v3.0. TCRdb's copy holds only in-frame clones and misses some; the assay was immunoSEQ multiplex PCR. There are more than 20,000 clones in the sample; 86% occur only once, and more than 3% lies in the top ten. The material was unsorted PBMCs, obtained 1.9 years after starting antiretroviral therapy. The source of these receptors is a woman aged 30 to 39 with HIV.

J is TRBJ1-1 and V is TRBV29-1; the D is unclear. The CDR3 contains 13 residues. Germline CDR1 is SQVTM and CDR2 is ANQGSEA. V was clipped by 3 bases and J by 2 bases, with 10 bases between them. The CDR3 nucleotides are TGCAGCGTTGATCGTGCAGGAAACACTGAAGCTTTCTTT. This sequence encodes CSVDRAGNTEAFF.

This sequence joins TRBV2 and TRBJ1-4; D is perhaps TRBD1 (5 bases). The V gene lost 8 bases and the J gene lost 4 bases, with 8 bases spanning the gap. The CDR3 runs to 12 residues. CDR1 is SNHLY and CDR2 is FYNNEI in the germline V gene. The CDR3 region is CASSQDNEKLFF. The CDR3 DNA reads as TGTGCCAGCTCACAGGATAATGAAAAACTGTTTTTT.

This sequence joins TRBV2 and TRBJ2-7, with 7 nucleotides matching TRBD1. CDR1 SNHLY and CDR2 FYNNEI come from the germline V gene. This CDR3 has 13 residues. V was pared by 7 bases and J by 6 bases, with 9 bases of the junction left unmatched. The CDR3 DNA is TGTGCCAGCAAAAATCAGGGGGTGCGCGAGCAGTACGTC. This translates into CASKNQGVREQYV.

This clone showed up just a few times. The chain is built from TRBV27 and TRBJ1-2; TRBD1 might be the D (5 bases). Germline assignment: CDR1 MNHEY and CDR2 SMNVEV (reference sequence). This CDR3 spans 11 amino acids. With 8 bases removed from V and 8 bases from J, the gap between germline ends came to 12 bases. The CDR3 region is CASLGEGGYTF. The CDR3 DNA reads TGTGCCAGCCTCGGGGAGGGGGGCTACACCTTC.

The chain has TRBV5-1 and TRBJ2-3; a weak D match, TRBD1 (5 bases). Germline V gives CDR1 SGHRS, CDR2 YFSETQ. Trimming shortened V by 0 bases and J by 5 bases, and 13 bases separated the two germline ends. CDR3 length equals 15 residues. The CDR3: CASSLEGALKDTQYF. The CDR3 nucleotides are TGCGCCAGCAGCTTGGAAGGGGCGCTGAAAGATACGCAGTATTTT.

This chain connects TRBV27 to TRBJ1-3; TRBD1 matches at 8 bases. V shed 6 bases, J shed 4 bases, and the junction held 5 bases outside the gene matches. The CDR3 runs 14 residues. Germline V lookup: CDR1 MNHEY, CDR2 SMNVEV (reference sequence). The chain's CDR3 is CASRRTGRGNTIYF. In DNA form, the CDR3 reads TGTGCCAGCAGGCGGACAGGGCGAGGAAACACCATATATTTT.

The chain is built from TRBV19 and TRBJ2-3; D may match TRBD1 or TRBD2 (5 bases each). The CDR3 has 15 amino acids. Germline V gene sequence: CDR1 LNHDA, CDR2 SQIVND (reference sequence). Trimming took 6 bases from V and 7 from J, leaving 20 bases between them. CDR3 protein: CASRTGTDAANTQYF. In nucleotides, the CDR3 is TGTGCCAGTAGAACCGGGACCGACGCTGCGAATACGCAGTATTTT. Filled out from reference TRBV19 and TRBJ2-3, the complete variable domain reads DGGITQSPKYLFRKEGQNVTLSCEQNLNHDAMYWYRQDPGQGLRLIYYSQIVNDFQKGDIAEGYSVSREKKESFPLTVTSAQKNPTAFYLCASRTGTDAANTQYFGPGTRLTVL.

This chain connects TRBV19 to TRBJ2-3, with 11 bases identical to TRBD2. Per the germline V gene, CDR1 is LNHDA and CDR2 is SQIVND (reference sequence). The trim removed 9 bases at V and 6 bases at J, leaving 2 bases unmatched. The CDR3 contains 12 residues. The CDR3 loop reads CASWTSGDTQYF. CDR3 DNA sequence: TGTGCCAGCTGGACTAGCGGGGATACGCAGTATTTT.

On this clone: The junction does not match germline at one end; this may be a read error. The chain links TRBV11-2 to TRBJ2-1, with D possibly matching TRBD2 (6 bases). The germline gives CDR1 SGHAT, CDR2 FQNNGV. The CDR3 length is 15 residues. CDR3 nucleotides: TGTGCCAGCAGCTTAGAGGGGGGTCCCTACACTGAGCAGTTCTTC. This sequence encodes CASSLEGGPYTEQFF.

This chain joins TRBV14 and TRBJ1-2; no definite D call. This CDR3 region has 14 residues. Deletions cut 0 bases from V and 3 bases from J, with 8 bases between. Per the germline V gene, CDR1 is SGHDN and CDR2 is FVKESK. The CDR3 reads CASSQDSGHYGYTF. Written as DNA, the CDR3 is TGTGCCAGCAGCCAAGATTCCGGACACTATGGCTACACCTTC.

CDR3 protein: CASSFLSLVNEKLFF. The CDR3 region has the DNA TGTGCCAGCAGCTTCTTGAGCCTAGTTAATGAAAAACTGTTTTTT. This chain links TRBV11-2 with TRBJ1-4; D not resolved. CDR3 length: 15 amino acids. From germline, CDR1 is SGHAT and CDR2 FQNNGV. V was trimmed by 3 bases and J by 4 bases, leaving 12 bases between them.

The rearrangement links TRBV19 to TRBJ2-7; D is unclear. Trimming removed 10 bases at V and 3 bases at J, with 19 bases between. The CDR3 covers 14 residues. Germline assignment: CDR1 LNHDA and CDR2 SQIVND (reference sequence). CDR3 loop: CATKFTSRDYEQYF. Written as DNA, the CDR3 is TGTGCCACCAAATTCACCTCTAGGGACTACGAGCAGTACTTC.

This clone was seen a few times. This CDR3 reads CASQEGGQGSHYGYTF. The CDR3 DNA follows: TGTGCCAGCCAAGAGGGAGGACAGGGGTCTCACTATGGCTACACCTTC. The chain combines TRBV9 with TRBJ1-2; 9 nucleotides line up with TRBD1. This CDR3 is built from 16 residues. V lost 7 bases, J lost 3 bases, and 13 bases stayed unmatched. CDR1 is SGDLS and CDR2 is YYNGEE in the germline V gene.

The count of this clone is one. This chain connects TRBV30 to TRBJ2-7; tentatively, D is TRBD2 (5 bases). Looked up from germline, CDR1 is GTSNPN and CDR2 is SVGIG (reference sequence). V was clipped by 3 bases and J by 5 bases, with 14 bases between them. The CDR3 spans 13 residues. The CDR3 nucleotides read TGTGCCTGGAGCCAATCAGGAGGTAACGAGCAGTACGTC. Protein product: CAWSQSGGNEQYV.

The CDR3 DNA is TGTGCCAGTAGTAAACCTAGTAGCGGGGGGTCTTTAAATACGCAGTATTTT. Translating gives CASSKPSSGGSLNTQYF. V usage is TRBV19 and J usage is TRBJ2-3; TRBD2 agrees at 10 bases. The V and J ends lost 4 bases and 7 bases, in that order; junction bases with no gene match: 14. Germline loops: CDR1 LNHDA, CDR2 SQIVND (reference sequence). The CDR3 is 17 residues long.

The chain uses TRBV9 and TRBJ2-2, with D unresolved. The CDR3 is made up of 15 amino acids. Germline CDR1 is SGDLS and CDR2 is YYNGEE. The V gene lost 0 bases and the J gene lost 4 bases, with 10 bases spanning the gap. The CDR3 reads CASSVGATGTGELFF. DNA of the CDR3: TGTGCCAGCAGCGTAGGAGCAACTGGCACCGGGGAGCTGTTTTTT.

The chain couples TRBV13 to TRBJ1-1; D remains unclear. Germline assignment: CDR1 PRHDT and CDR2 FYEKMQ (reference sequence). This CDR3 contains 15 residues. V lost 2 bases and J lost 1, with 11 bases in between. The CDR3 region has the DNA TGTGCCAGCAGCTTAATCCTGTCCGCGAACACTGAAGCTTTCTTT. As protein: CASSLILSANTEAFF.

This rearrangement joins TRBV6-5 to TRBJ1-2, with D tentatively TRBD1 (6 bases). V dropped 6 bases and J dropped 0 bases, with 11 bases sitting between them. Germline V lookup: CDR1 MNHEY, CDR2 SVGAGI. This CDR3 spans 14 amino acids. The DNA of the CDR3 is TGTGCCAGCAGCCGACAGGAAGCTAACTATGGCTACACCTTC. Its translation is CASSRQEANYGYTF.

The chain employs TRBV12-5 and TRBJ1-4, with D perhaps TRBD1 (5 bases). V was pared by 0 bases and J by 7 bases, with 12 bases between. Per germline, CDR1 LGHNT and CDR2 FRNRAP. This CDR3 is built from 15 residues. The CDR3 region has the DNA TGTGCTAGTGGTTTGGTACCAGGAGGGGTTGAAAAACTGTTTTTT. It codes for CASGLVPGGVEKLFF.

The rearrangement uses TRBV29-1 and TRBJ1-1; D possibly corresponds to TRBD1 (5 bases). The V and J ends lost 2 bases and 4 bases respectively, with 14 bases between them. CDR1 is SQVTM, CDR2 ANQGSEA, per germline. The CDR3 is 14 residues long. As DNA, the CDR3 is TGCAGCGTTGAATCATCCCAGGGTATCACTGAAGCTTTCTTT. It codes for CSVESSQGITEAFF.

The CDR3 protein is CASSGTGGSGELFF. The CDR3 nucleotides read TGTGCCAGCAGCGGAACAGGGGGCAGCGGGGAGCTGTTTTTT. The chain couples TRBV9 to TRBJ2-2; 9 positions agree with TRBD1. From germline, CDR1 is SGDLS and CDR2 YYNGEE. The CDR3 spans 14 residues. The J segment lost 7 bases and the V segment lost 3 bases, leaving 4 bases of the junction unmatched.

This CDR3 reads CASSDRIDSPLHF. The CDR3 DNA sequence: TGTGCCAGTAGTGACCGCATAGATTCACCCCTCCACTTT. The rearrangement links TRBV19 to TRBJ1-6; D gene uncertain. V gave up 5 bases and J gave up 8 bases, with 10 bases separating them. Germline assignment: CDR1 LNHDA and CDR2 SQIVND (reference sequence). There are 13 residues in the CDR3.

The chain couples TRBV7-9 to TRBJ1-1; D remains ambiguous. The CDR3 length is 14 residues. Trimming left V 7 bases short and J 5 bases short, with 17 bases between. Germline assignment: CDR1 SEHNR and CDR2 FQNEAQ (reference sequence). The CDR3 DNA reads TGTGCCAGCAACACCCTTGGGGAGGATACTGAAGCTTTCTTT. Translated: CASNTLGEDTEAFF.

This sequence joins TRBV23-1 and TRBJ2-7, with D hard to call. TRBV23-1 is an ORF; its function is uncertain. Trimming removed 2 bases from V and 3 bases from J, with 29 bases in between. The CDR3 is made up of 20 amino acids. CDR3 sequence (DNA): TGCGCCAGCAGTCAAACACAAAAGCCGGAGAGAATAAGAAGGCTCTACGAGCAGTACGTC. The encoded protein is CASSQTQKPERIRRLYEQYV.

The rearrangement links TRBV5-6 to TRBJ1-1, with unresolved D. The V end was cut by 2 bases, the J end by 1 base, with 6 bases between. From germline, CDR1 is SGHDT and CDR2 YYEEEE. The CDR3 length is 13 residues. The CDR3 DNA sequence: TGTGCCAGCAGCTTTCGGGAGAACACTGAAGCTTTCTTT. Residues: CASSFRENTEAFF.

The chain uses TRBV6-1 and TRBJ1-6, with D perhaps TRBD1 (5 bases). Germline V gene sequence: CDR1 MNHNS, CDR2 SASEGT. Trimming cost V 7 bases and J 6 bases, with 10 bases left between them. The CDR3 extends over 13 amino acids. The CDR3 is CASTAQGNSPLHF. DNA of the CDR3: TGTGCCAGCACGGCCCAGGGTAATTCACCCCTCCACTTT.

A few counts support this clone. V and J are TRBV2 and TRBJ2-5, with D perhaps TRBD2 (6 bases). The ends were cut back, 0 bases at V and 4 bases at J, with 12 bases in the middle. Germline V gives CDR1 SNHLY, CDR2 FYNNEI. The CDR3 is 15 residues long. The CDR3 is CASSEAAGHGETQYF. The CDR3 DNA reads TGTGCCAGCAGTGAAGCCGCGGGGCACGGAGAGACCCAGTACTTC.

There are a few counts of this clone. This chain joins TRBV15 and TRBJ2-5; 8 bases agree with TRBD2. The CDR3 length is 14 residues. Germline V lookup: CDR1 LNHNV, CDR2 YYDKDF (reference sequence). Losses at the gene ends were 5 bases for V and 2 bases for J; bases not matched to a gene: 4. This chain's CDR3 is CATSSRGGQETQYF. CDR3 DNA: TGTGCCACCAGCTCCCGGGGGGGTCAAGAGACCCAGTACTTC.

This clone was counted once. The chain couples TRBV5-4 to TRBJ1-2; 7 bases are a match to TRBD1. Germline loops: CDR1 SGHNT, CDR2 YYREEE (reference sequence). After removal of 4 bases from V and 0 bases from J, the junction contained 6 bases not matched to a gene. The CDR3 runs to 15 residues. The CDR3 reads CASSGGQKTNYGYTF. The DNA of the CDR3 is TGTGCCAGCAGCGGGGGACAGAAAACTAACTATGGCTACACCTTC.

This clone was counted a single time. V usage is TRBV5-1 and J usage is TRBJ2-5; D ambiguous. Trimming stripped 7 bases from V and 4 bases from J, with 8 bases between. The CDR3 has 11 residues. CDR1 and CDR2 from the germline V gene are SGHRS and YFSETQ. CDR3: CASANRETQYF. CDR3 in DNA: TGCGCCAGCGCAAATAGAGAGACCCAGTACTTC.